This T cell receptor (beta chain) came from a study of cytomegalovirus exposure and HLA in healthy donors. Study results and limitations: Cytomegalovirus-associated TCR beta chains were listed, numbering 150 to 200. Rare sequences made up most TCRs, while some public TCRs were found in many donors. Cytomegalovirus status was reportedly diagnosed by the classifier with high specificity and sensitivity.

The CDR3 is 13 residues long. The junction had 7 bases not matched to a gene; V was cut back by 10 bases and J by 3 bases. Per germline, CDR1 SEHNR and CDR2 FQNEAQ (reference sequence). Assay: immunoSEQ multiplex PCR; the TCRdb copy retains only in-frame clones and omits some. Of some 88,000 clones listed, around 96% are singletons. In the case of this clone: The antigen is not known.

Sequenced material: PBMCs. J is TRBJ2-5 and V is TRBV7-9; TRBD1 aligns across 8 bases. The clonotype was recovered from a man between 18 and 29 years old in good health and CMV-seronegative. CDR3 DNA sequence: TGTGCCACCGAGGGACAGGCGGAAGAGACCCAGTACTTC. It specifies CATEGQAEETQYF.